This T cell receptor beta chain was identified in a study of control samples from healthy donors and cancer patients. Trimming took 5 bases from V and 6 from J; bases not matched to a gene: 8. The CDR3 covers 15 residues. Looked up from germline, CDR1 is MNHEY and CDR2 is SVGEGT. Assay: immunoSEQ multiplex PCR; the TCRdb copy retains only in-frame clones and omits some. The sample shows about 150,000 clones, 75% to 90% of them seen only once. V and J are TRBV6-2 or TRBV6-3 and TRBJ2-2; TRBD2 aligns across 8 bases. The source of this sequence is a man aged 25-45 years in good health. Material for sequencing was blood. The CDR3 region has the DNA TGTGCCAGCAGTGTCAGAGAGCGGGAGTCCGGGGAGCTGTTTTTT. Translating it yields CASSVRERESGELFF.